The 10 T cell receptor beta chains below all came from one sample that was sequenced in a study of PD-L1 blockade in urothelial cancer. Method: immunoSEQ multiplex PCR; TCRdb's copy keeps in-frame clones and lacks some. The sample includes 90,000 to 130,000 clones, around 90% seen only once; the top ten take around 4%. Stated time point: peripheral blood 6 weeks after treatment start. This sample comprised PBMCs, obtained around atezolizumab (anti-PD-L1) treatment. These receptors came from a man aged 55 to 70 with urothelial cancer.

This sequence joins TRBV5-1 and TRBJ1-2; a possible D gene is TRBD1 (5 bases). This CDR3 has 14 residues. Germline CDR1 and CDR2: SGHRS and YFSETQ. Trimming left V 0 bases short and J 6 bases short, with 12 bases between. CDR3 sequence: CASSLAGRENGYTF. CDR3 coding DNA: TGCGCCAGCAGCTTGGCGGGCAGGGAAAATGGCTACACCTTC.

CDR3 loop: CASSFNSGDNEQFF. Written as DNA, the CDR3 is TGTGCCAGCAGCTTTAATTCGGGGGACAATGAGCAGTTCTTC. The chain joins TRBV7-9 to TRBJ2-1, with a possible D match to TRBD2 (6 bases). The germline V gene has CDR1 SEHNR and CDR2 FQNEAQ (reference sequence). V lost 3 bases and J lost 5, with 11 bases in between. The CDR3 contains 14 residues.

The V and J genes are TRBV7-2 and TRBJ2-1, with unresolved D. In germline, CDR1 is SGHTA, CDR2 FQGNSA. Between the trimmed V and J ends, which lost 3 bases and 7 bases, there was a span of 7 bases. The CDR3 totals 12 residues. The CDR3 protein is CASSFASNEQFF. The CDR3 DNA reads as TGTGCCAGCAGCTTTGCTAGTAATGAGCAGTTCTTC.

V gene TRBV7-9 combines with J gene TRBJ2-7; 7 positions agree with TRBD2. Germline values: CDR1 SEHNR, CDR2 FQNEAQ (reference sequence). V lost 5 bases to trimming and J lost 2 bases; unmatched junction nucleotides: 3. This CDR3 is built from 13 residues. CDR3 nucleotides: TGTGCCAGCAGCGCTGGACTAGCCTACGAGCAGTACTTC. Its translation: CASSAGLAYEQYF.

This chain connects TRBV5-1 to TRBJ2-1; TRBD2 aligns across 9 bases. Germline CDR1 is SGHRS and CDR2 is YFSETQ. This CDR3 is 14 amino acids long. J gave up 15 bases and V 0 bases, and 10 bases lay outside the gene matches. The CDR3 protein is CASSLALSSGSGFF. The DNA of the CDR3 is TGCGCCAGCAGCTTGGCGCTGAGTAGCGGGAGCGGGTTCTTC. Full variable domain (remainder filled in from reference TRBV5-1 and TRBJ2-1): KAGVTQTPRYLIKTRGQQVTLSCSPISGHRSVSWYQQTPGQGLQFLFEYFSETQRNKGNFPGRFSGRQFSNSRSEMNVSTLELGDSALYLCASSLALSSGSGFFGPGTRLTVL.

V and J are TRBV6-5 and TRBJ2-1; D is perhaps TRBD2 (6 bases). Trimming pared 8 bases from V and 4 bases from J, leaving 18 bases between. The germline gives CDR1 MNHEY, CDR2 SVGAGI. The CDR3 loop spans 15 amino acids. The CDR3 bases are TGTGCCAGCGCTCCTGGGGGGTTTTCATACAATGAGCAGTTCTTC. This gives the protein CASAPGGFSYNEQFF.

This clone has just a few counts. This chain joins TRBV19 and TRBJ1-1; D remains unclear. Germline V gives CDR1 LNHDA, CDR2 SQIVND (reference sequence). The CDR3 is 10 residues long. V was cut by 10 bases and J by 8 bases, with 11 bases left in between. CDR3 DNA: TGTGCCACCCATACTACCGAAGCTTTCTTT. Translation: CATHTTEAFF.

The rearrangement uses TRBV11-3 and TRBJ2-7, with 7 bases identical to TRBD2. V shed 5 bases and J 0 bases; nucleotides not matched to a gene: 7. Germline CDR1 is SGHNT and CDR2 is YENEEA. The CDR3 runs 15 residues. The CDR3 sequence is CASSIKGGGSYEQYF. CDR3 coding DNA: TGTGCCAGCAGCATTAAGGGCGGGGGCTCCTACGAGCAGTACTTC.

This chain joins TRBV6-1 and TRBJ2-5, with TRBD2 matching 13 bases. This CDR3 spans 15 amino acids. Germline loops: CDR1 MNHNS, CDR2 SASEGT. V shed 4 bases, J shed 4 bases, and the junction held 3 bases outside the gene matches. The CDR3 DNA reads as TGTGCCAGCAGTGGCACTAGCGGGGGGGTAGAGACCCAGTACTTC. Translating gives CASSGTSGGVETQYF.

The J gene is TRBJ2-7, the V gene TRBV5-8; 11 nucleotides line up with TRBD2. This CDR3 contains 15 residues. From germline, CDR1 is SGHTS and CDR2 YDEGEE. Losses at the gene ends were 5 bases for V and 0 bases for J; bases not matched to a gene: 4. The CDR3: CASRGGLADSYEQYF. As DNA, the CDR3 is TGTGCCAGCAGGGGGGGACTAGCGGACTCCTACGAGCAGTACTTC.